Listed below are T cell receptor beta chains from one sample, sequenced in a study of identical twins. Via MiXCR, TCRdb re-called the 5' RACE reads, giving one row per CDR3 protein. The sample comprises a few hundred thousand distinct CDR3 sequences, 7.5% to 10% of which are singletons, and around 3.1% rests with the top ten. Separately, the same data were catalogued under a study of yellow fever vaccine responses in identical twins.

Sequencing was done on a sample of PBMCs. The receptor source for this set is a woman younger than 35 in good health. The CDR3 runs from the conserved cysteine through the conserved F or W. The D gene is left open where the match is weak. Expanded clones are given a class, and other clones once, few, many or no size at all.

J gene,V gene,D gene,clone size,CDR3 protein,CDR3 DNA
TRBJ2-5,TRBV5-4,NA,few,CASSLVGQQETQYF,TGTGCCAGCAGCTTGGTCGGACAGCAAGAGACCCAGTACTTC
TRBJ2-7,TRBV6-1,NA,many,CASSVSGHGGGSYEQYF,TGTGCCAGCAGTGTTTCGGGACACGGCGGTGGCTCCTACGAGCAGTACTTC
TRBJ2-1,TRBV10-3,TRBD1,few,CAISIIRDRGRDWQFF,TGTGCCATCAGTATTATCCGGGACAGGGGGCGGGACTGGCAGTTCTTC
TRBJ1-5,TRBV12-3/TRBV12-4,NA,NA,CASSLRARGGQPQHF,TGTGCCAGCAGTTTAAGGGCAAGGGGGGGCCAGCCCCAGCATTTT
TRBJ2-3,TRBV10-3,TRBD1,many,CAISETHRGGTDTQYF,TGTGCCATCAGTGAGACCCACAGGGGGGGCACAGATACGCAGTATTTT
TRBJ2-1,TRBV28,TRBD2,many,CASTASGYNEQFF,TGTGCCAGCACCGCTAGCGGGTACAATGAGCAGTTCTTC
TRBJ2-2,TRBV5-1,NA,many,CASRMSSSGIYTGELFF,TGCGCCAGCAGGATGTCCTCTTCAGGGATATACACCGGGGAGCTGTTTTTT
TRBJ1-6,TRBV27,TRBD1,few,CASSRDRVPNSPLHF,TGTGCCAGCAGTCGGGACAGGGTTCCGAATTCACCCCTCCACTTT
TRBJ1-1,TRBV6-4,NA,NA,CASSEVWASEAFF,TGTGCCAGCAGTGAGGTTTGGGCGTCTGAAGCTTTCTTT
TRBJ1-2,TRBV12-3/TRBV12-4,TRBD1,few,CASSRTGEDYGYTF,TGTGCCAGCAGTCGGACAGGGGAAGACTATGGCTACACCTTC
TRBJ2-1,TRBV9,TRBD2,many,CASGLAGGPYNEQFF,TGTGCCAGCGGACTAGCGGGGGGGCCCTACAATGAGCAGTTCTTC
TRBJ1-1,TRBV27,NA,many,CASSLGPSGRTEAFF,TGTGCCAGCAGTTTAGGCCCTTCAGGGAGAACTGAAGCTTTCTTT
TRBJ2-3,TRBV6-5,TRBD2,NA,CASSYAGLAGVPDTQYF,TGTGCCAGCAGTTACGCCGGACTAGCGGGAGTACCAGATACGCAGTATTTT
TRBJ2-5,TRBV4-3,NA,few,CASSQGVSRRRETQYF,TGCGCCAGCAGCCAAGGGGTTAGTCGACGTAGAGAGACCCAGTACTTC
TRBJ2-5,TRBV29-1,NA,many,CSSRDFQETQYF,TGCAGCTCCCGGGACTTCCAAGAGACCCAGTACTTC
TRBJ1-1,TRBV3-1,NA,NA,CASSHIGRNTEAFF,TGTGCCAGCAGCCACATTGGGAGGAACACTGAAGCTTTCTTT
TRBJ2-7,TRBV4-1,NA,few,CASSQAPALYEQYF,TGCGCCAGCAGCCAAGCTCCGGCACTCTACGAGCAGTACTTC
TRBJ2-2,TRBV10-3,TRBD2,NA,CAISAREREAHSNTGELFF,TGTGCCATCAGTGCGCGAGAGCGGGAGGCCCACTCAAACACCGGGGAGCTGTTTTTT
TRBJ2-7,TRBV5-6,NA,NA,CASSLGQSSSYEQYF,TGTGCCAGCAGCTTGGGACAGTCTTCCTCCTACGAGCAGTACTTC
TRBJ1-6,TRBV7-9,NA,many,CASSLDSRNSPLHF,TGTGCCAGCAGCTTAGATAGCCGTAATTCACCCCTCCACTTT
TRBJ2-1,TRBV7-9,NA,NA,CASSPSRGSYNEQFF,TGTGCCAGCAGTCCCTCCCGCGGCTCCTACAATGAGCAGTTCTTC
TRBJ2-1,TRBV7-9,TRBD2,NA,CASSPTGTSNNEQFF,TGTGCCAGCAGCCCGACAGGGACTAGCAACAATGAGCAGTTCTTC
TRBJ2-6,TRBV5-5,NA,NA,CASSSGAGDGANVLTF,TGTGCCAGCAGCTCAGGGGCGGGGGATGGGGCCAACGTCCTGACTTTC
TRBJ1-2,TRBV1,NA,few,CTSSQDTRPGYTF,TGCACCAGCAGCCAAGATACGCGGCCTGGCTACACCTTC
TRBJ2-3,TRBV27,TRBD1,many,CASSFKGQGHSTDTQYF,TGTGCCAGCAGTTTTAAGGGACAGGGTCACAGCACAGATACGCAGTATTTT
TRBJ2-7,TRBV12-3/TRBV12-4,NA,many,CASSFGRDSYEQYF,TGTGCCAGCAGTTTCGGAAGGGATTCCTACGAGCAGTACTTC
TRBJ2-5,TRBV10-3,TRBD2,few,CAISESGGTQETQYF,TGTGCCATCAGTGAGTCGGGGGGGACCCAAGAGACCCAGTACTTC